Described below is a single T cell receptor beta chain sequence and its context. The entry originates in a study of blood T cell repertoires in COVID-19. Looking at the study overall: Acute and convalescent COVID-19 samples came from the United States, Italy and Spain. The analysed material was cDNA or gDNA that came from T cells, B-cell-depleted T cells, or PBMCs.

TCRdb's table, derived via immunoSEQ multiplex PCR, lists solely in-frame clones and lacks some. The sample lists roughly 320,000 clones, roughly 90% occurring once. The CDR3 has 16 residues. Germline lookup yields CDR1 SGHDT and CDR2 YYEEEE. Trimming stripped 0 bases from V and 2 bases from J, with 13 bases between. The origin of this receptor is a woman aged 25 to 39 with COVID-19, enrolled during active disease. Sequencing was done on a sample of peripheral blood. The chain combines TRBV5-6 with TRBJ2-3; no firm D call. The CDR3 is CASSLALSVYTDTQYF. In DNA, the CDR3 is TGTGCCAGCAGCTTGGCCTTGAGTGTCTACACAGATACGCAGTATTTT.